Each of the 9 T cell receptor beta chains below was sequenced from the same sample in a study of T cells expressing NK-cell markers. TCRdb reprocessed the 5' RACE reads and keeps a single row for each CDR3 protein, giving no DNA. Recorded for this sample: 500,000 to 700,000 distinct CDR3 sequences. Sequencing used blood T cells: a sorted CD56 or NKG2C T cell subset, CD4+ or CD8+ T cells, or bulk PBMC T cells (not recorded which). All receptors derive from a man between 18 and 29 years old in good health.

V is TRBV29-1 and J is TRBJ2-6; TCRdb proposes TRBD1, but this gene call is untestable without DNA. Looked up from germline, CDR1 is SQVTM and CDR2 is ANQGSEA. CDR3 length equals 18 residues. The CDR3: CSVELPQDRDSGANVLTF.

The chain recombines TRBV4-1 with TRBJ2-1; no DNA is available, so the TRBD1 call from TCRdb remains unchecked. CDR1 and CDR2 (germline): MGHRA, YSYEKL. The CDR3 contains 12 residues. The CDR3 reads CASSQAQGRQFF.

The gene calls are TRBV5-1 and TRBJ2-1; TCRdb lists TRBD1, though no DNA is available to test this call. The germline gives CDR1 SGHRS, CDR2 YFSETQ. CDR3 length: 17 residues. CDR3 in amino acids: CASSLRADRGAGNEQFF.

The rearrangement links TRBV9 to TRBJ2-1; the TCRdb D gene call, TRBD1, has no DNA to confirm it. The CDR3 contains 17 residues. Germline CDR1 SGDLS, CDR2 YYNGEE. The CDR3: CASSVESLSYSYNEQFF.

V is TRBV20-1 and J is TRBJ1-5; TCRdb calls TRBD1, which cannot be checked without DNA. The length of the CDR3 is 14 residues. Germline lookup yields CDR1 DFQATT and CDR2 SNEGSKA (reference sequence). CDR3 sequence reads: CSALDRDSNQPQHF.

This chain links TRBV18 with TRBJ2-2. The CDR3 length is 11 residues. Germline V gene lookup returns CDR1 KGHSH and CDR2 LQKENI. CDR3 sequence reads: CASSPGPELFF.

The rearrangement uses TRBV24-1 and TRBJ2-1. The CDR3 extends over 15 amino acids. Per the germline V gene, CDR1 is KGHDR and CDR2 is SFDVKD. CDR3 region: CATSKLEGSYNEQFF.

This chain links TRBV12-3 or TRBV12-4 with TRBJ2-1; the TCRdb call, TRBD2, lacks DNA for checking. The CDR3 has 15 residues. The CDR3: CASSLEASGRGEQFF.

The rearrangement links TRBV6-1 to TRBJ2-1; TCRdb's D gene call, TRBD2, goes unchecked for lack of DNA. The germline V gene has CDR1 MNHNS and CDR2 SASEGT. The CDR3 runs 13 residues. CDR3 protein: CASRRTTGGEQFF.